The T cell receptor (beta chain) under discussion was sequenced for a study of blood T cell repertoires in COVID-19. The assay was immunoSEQ multiplex PCR, and TCRdb's table has in-frame clones only and misses some. Among fewer than 200,000 clones listed, about 80% were seen once. V dropped 1 base and J dropped 6; count of bases not matched to a gene: 7. The CDR3 has 15 amino acids. Germline CDR1 and CDR2: GTSNPN and SVGIG (reference sequence). The chain combines TRBV30 with TRBJ1-5, with 9 bases aligning to TRBD1. The sequenced sample was peripheral blood. The sequence was obtained from a man between 70 and 80 years old with active or convalescent COVID-19. The CDR3 DNA reads TGTGCCTGGAGTGGGGGACAGGGTGATGGTCAGCCCCAGCATTTT. Amino acid sequence: CAWSGGQGDGQPQHF.